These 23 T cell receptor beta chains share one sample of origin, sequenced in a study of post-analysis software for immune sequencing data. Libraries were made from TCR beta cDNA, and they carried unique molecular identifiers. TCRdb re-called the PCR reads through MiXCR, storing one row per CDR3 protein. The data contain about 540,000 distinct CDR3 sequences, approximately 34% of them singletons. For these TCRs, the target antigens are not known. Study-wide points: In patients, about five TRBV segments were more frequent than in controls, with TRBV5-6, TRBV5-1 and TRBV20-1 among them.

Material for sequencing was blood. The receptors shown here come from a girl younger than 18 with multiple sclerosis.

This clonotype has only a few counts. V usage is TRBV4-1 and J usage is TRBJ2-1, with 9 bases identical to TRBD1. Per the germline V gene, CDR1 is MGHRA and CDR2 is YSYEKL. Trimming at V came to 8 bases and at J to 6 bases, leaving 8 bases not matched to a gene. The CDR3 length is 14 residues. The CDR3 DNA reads TGCGCCAGCTCCCGGGACAGGGACCCCAATGAGCAGTTCTTC. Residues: CASSRDRDPNEQFF.

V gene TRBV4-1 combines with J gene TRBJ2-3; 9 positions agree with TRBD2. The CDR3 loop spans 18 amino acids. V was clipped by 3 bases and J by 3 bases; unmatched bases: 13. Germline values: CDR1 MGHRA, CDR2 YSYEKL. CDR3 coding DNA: TGCGCCAGCAGCCAGGGAACAGCCGGGACTAGCACGACAGATACGCAGTATTTT. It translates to CASSQGTAGTSTTDTQYF.

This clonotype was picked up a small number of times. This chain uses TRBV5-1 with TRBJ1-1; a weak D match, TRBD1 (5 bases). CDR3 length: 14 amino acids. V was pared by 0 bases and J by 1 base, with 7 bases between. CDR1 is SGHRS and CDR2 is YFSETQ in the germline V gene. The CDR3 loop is CASSLGQPNTEAFF. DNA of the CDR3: TGCGCCAGCAGCTTGGGACAGCCGAACACTGAAGCTTTCTTT.

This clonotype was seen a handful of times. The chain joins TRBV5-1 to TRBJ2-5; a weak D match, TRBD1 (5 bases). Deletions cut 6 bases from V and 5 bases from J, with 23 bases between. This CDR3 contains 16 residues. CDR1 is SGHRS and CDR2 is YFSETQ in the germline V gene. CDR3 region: CASTFGQGSDWETQYF. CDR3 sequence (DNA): TGCGCCAGCACCTTCGGGCAGGGAAGTGATTGGGAGACCCAGTACTTC.

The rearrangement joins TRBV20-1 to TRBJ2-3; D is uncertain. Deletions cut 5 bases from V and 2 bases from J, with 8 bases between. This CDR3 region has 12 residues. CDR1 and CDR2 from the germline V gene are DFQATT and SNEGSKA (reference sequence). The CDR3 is CSAPHVTDTQYF. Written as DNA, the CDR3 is TGCAGTGCTCCACACGTCACAGATACGCAGTATTTT.

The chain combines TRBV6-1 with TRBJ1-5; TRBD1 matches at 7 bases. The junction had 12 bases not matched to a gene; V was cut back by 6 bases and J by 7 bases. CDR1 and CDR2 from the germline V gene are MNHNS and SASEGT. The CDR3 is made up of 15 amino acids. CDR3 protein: CASSPRDSRGQPQHF. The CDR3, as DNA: TGTGCCAGCAGCCCGAGGGACAGCCGCGGGCAGCCCCAGCATTTT.

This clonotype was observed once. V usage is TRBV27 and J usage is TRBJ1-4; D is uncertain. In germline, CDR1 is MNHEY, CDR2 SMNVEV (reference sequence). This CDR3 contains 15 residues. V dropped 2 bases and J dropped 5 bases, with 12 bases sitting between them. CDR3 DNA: TGTGCCAGCAGTTTAGGCTCAGCTATCAATGAAAAACTGTTTTTT. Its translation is CASSLGSAINEKLFF.

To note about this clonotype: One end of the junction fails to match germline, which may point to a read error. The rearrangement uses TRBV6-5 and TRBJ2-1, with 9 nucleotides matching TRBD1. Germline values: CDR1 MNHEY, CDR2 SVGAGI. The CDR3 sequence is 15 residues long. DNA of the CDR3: TGTGCCAGCACGAACGGGGACAGGGAAGACAATGGGCAGTTCTTC. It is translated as CASTNGDREDNGQFF.

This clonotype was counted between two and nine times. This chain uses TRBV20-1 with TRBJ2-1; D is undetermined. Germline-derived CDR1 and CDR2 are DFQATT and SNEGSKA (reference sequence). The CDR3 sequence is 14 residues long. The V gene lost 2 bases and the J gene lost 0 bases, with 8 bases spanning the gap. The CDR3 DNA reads TGCAGTGCTAGACCCTTGAGCTCCTACAATGAGCAGTTCTTC. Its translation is CSARPLSSYNEQFF.

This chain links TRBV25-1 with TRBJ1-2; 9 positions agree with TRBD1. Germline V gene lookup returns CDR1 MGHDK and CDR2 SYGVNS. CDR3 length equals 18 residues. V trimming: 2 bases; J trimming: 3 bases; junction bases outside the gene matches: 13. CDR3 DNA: TGTGCCAGCAGTGAAGGTGCGAATTACGGACAGGGGTACTATGGCTACACCTTC. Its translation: CASSEGANYGQGYYGYTF.

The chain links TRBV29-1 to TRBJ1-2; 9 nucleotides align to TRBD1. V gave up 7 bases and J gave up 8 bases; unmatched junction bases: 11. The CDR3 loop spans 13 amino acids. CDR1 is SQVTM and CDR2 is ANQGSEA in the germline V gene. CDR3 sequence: CSADRETGGGYTF. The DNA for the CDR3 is TGCAGCGCAGACAGGGAGACAGGGGGAGGCTACACCTTC.

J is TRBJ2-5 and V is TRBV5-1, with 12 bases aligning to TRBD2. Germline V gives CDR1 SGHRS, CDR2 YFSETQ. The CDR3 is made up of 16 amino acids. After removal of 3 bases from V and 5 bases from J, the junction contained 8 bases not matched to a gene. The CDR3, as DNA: TGCGCCAGCAGCTACTCCAGACTAGCGGGGGTCGAGACCCAGTACTTC. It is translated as CASSYSRLAGVETQYF.

The CDR3 DNA reads as TGCAGTGCTATACCAGCGACGCTCGCTTATCAGCCCCAGCATTTT. It codes for CSAIPATLAYQPQHF. The J gene is TRBJ1-5, the V gene TRBV20-1; no clear D gene. Trimming left V 4 bases short and J 5 bases short, with 18 bases between. CDR1 DFQATT and CDR2 SNEGSKA come from the germline V gene (reference sequence). The CDR3 sequence is 15 residues long.

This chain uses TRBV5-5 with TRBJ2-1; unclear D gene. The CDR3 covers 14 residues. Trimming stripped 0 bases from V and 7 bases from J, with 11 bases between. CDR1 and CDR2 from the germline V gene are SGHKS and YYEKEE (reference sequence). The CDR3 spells CASSLAGSFNEQFF. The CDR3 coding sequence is TGTGCCAGCAGCTTGGCCGGTAGTTTTAATGAGCAGTTCTTC.

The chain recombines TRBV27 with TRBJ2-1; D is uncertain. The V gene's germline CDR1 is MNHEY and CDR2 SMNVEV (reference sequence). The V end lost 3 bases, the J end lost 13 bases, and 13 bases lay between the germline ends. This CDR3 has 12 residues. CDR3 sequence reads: CASSLEGVIQFF. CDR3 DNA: TGTGCCAGCAGTTTGGAAGGCGTTATCCAGTTCTTC.

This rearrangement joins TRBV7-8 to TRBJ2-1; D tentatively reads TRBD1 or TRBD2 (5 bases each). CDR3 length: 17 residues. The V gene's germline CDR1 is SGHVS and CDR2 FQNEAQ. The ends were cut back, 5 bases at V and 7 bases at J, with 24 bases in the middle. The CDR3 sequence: CASSKTRRGPVENEQFF. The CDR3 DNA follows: TGTGCCAGCAGCAAGACGCGACGGGGACCGGTGGAGAATGAGCAGTTCTTC.

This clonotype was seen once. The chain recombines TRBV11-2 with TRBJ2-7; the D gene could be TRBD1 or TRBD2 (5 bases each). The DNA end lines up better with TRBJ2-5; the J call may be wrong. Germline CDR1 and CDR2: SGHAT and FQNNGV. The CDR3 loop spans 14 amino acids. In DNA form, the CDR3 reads TGTGCCAGCAGCTTTGAGGGGACCCGAGAGACCCAGTACTTC. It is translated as CASSFEGTRETQYF.

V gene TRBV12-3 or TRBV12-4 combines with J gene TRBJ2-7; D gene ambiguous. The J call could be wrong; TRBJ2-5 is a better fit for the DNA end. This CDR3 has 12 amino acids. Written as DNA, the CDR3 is TGTGCCAGCAGTTTTAATTTGGAGACCCAGTACTTC. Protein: CASSFNLETQYF.

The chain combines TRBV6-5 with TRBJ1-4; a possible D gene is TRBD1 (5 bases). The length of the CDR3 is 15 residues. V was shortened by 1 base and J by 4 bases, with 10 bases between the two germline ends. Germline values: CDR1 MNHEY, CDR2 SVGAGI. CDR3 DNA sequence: TGTGCCAGCAGTTACTTCCAGGGAGTTAATGAAAAACTGTTTTTT. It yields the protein CASSYFQGVNEKLFF.

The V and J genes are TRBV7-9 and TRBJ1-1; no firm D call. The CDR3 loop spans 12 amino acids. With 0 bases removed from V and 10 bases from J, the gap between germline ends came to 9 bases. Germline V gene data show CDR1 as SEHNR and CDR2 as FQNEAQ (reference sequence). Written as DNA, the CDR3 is TGTGCCAGCAGCTTAGCTAGGCAGAGAGCTTTCTTT. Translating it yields CASSLARQRAFF.

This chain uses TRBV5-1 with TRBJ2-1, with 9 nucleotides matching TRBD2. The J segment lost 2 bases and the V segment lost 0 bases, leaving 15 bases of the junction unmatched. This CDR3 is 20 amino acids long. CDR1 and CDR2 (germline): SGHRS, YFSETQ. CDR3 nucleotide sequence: TGCGCCAGCAGCTTGGGACTTCGGGCGGGGGGGACACTTACCTACAATGAGCAGTTCTTC. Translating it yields CASSLGLRAGGTLTYNEQFF.

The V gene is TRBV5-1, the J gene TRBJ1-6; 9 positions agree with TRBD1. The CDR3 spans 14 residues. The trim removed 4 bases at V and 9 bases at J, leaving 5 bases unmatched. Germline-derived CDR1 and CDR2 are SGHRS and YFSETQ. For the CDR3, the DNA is TGCGCCAGCAGCCAACAGGGGGCGGGTTCACCCCTCCACTTT. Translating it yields CASSQQGAGSPLHF.

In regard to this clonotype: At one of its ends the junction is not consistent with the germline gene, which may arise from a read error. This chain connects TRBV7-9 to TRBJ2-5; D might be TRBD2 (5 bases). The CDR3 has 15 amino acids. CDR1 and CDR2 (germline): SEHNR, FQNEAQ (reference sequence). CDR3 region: CVSSSAQGGGETQYF. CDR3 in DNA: TGTGTCAGCAGCTCCGCCCAAGGAGGTGGGGAGACCCAGTACTTC. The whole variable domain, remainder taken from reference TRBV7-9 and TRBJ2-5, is DTGVSQNPRHKITKRGQNVTFRCDPISEHNRLYWYRQTLGQGPEFLTYFQNEAQLEKSRLLSDRFSAERPKGSFSTLEIQRTEQGDSAMYLCVSSSAQGGGETQYFGPGTRLLVL.